This TCR beta chain originates from a study of blood T cells in healthy people across ages. The people who gave samples were healthy Caucasians from Russia, aged about 6 to 100. Through a sample-barcoded 5' primer and a J-beta primer mix, a second PCR was run for 7 to 11 cycles. Samples each returned at least 3 million CDR3-containing paired-end reads. TCRdb processed the 5' RACE reads anew with MiXCR; each CDR3 protein has one entry. The top ten hold 0.65% to 0.95% of the sample, which has more than 900,000 distinct CDR3 sequences, 20% to 25% seen once. The CDR3 is made up of 16 amino acids. Germline-derived CDR1 and CDR2 are SNHLY and FYNNEI. Separately, the same data were catalogued under a study of T cells of mothers and their children. That source reports: A handful of children and their three healthy Caucasian mothers were the donors.

V is TRBV2 and J is TRBJ2-5; TRBD2 agrees at 10 bases. The J call may be faulty, since TRBJ2-1 better matches the DNA end. The sample consisted of blood. This receptor was taken from a girl aged 2-10 years in good health. The CDR3 nucleotides are TGTGCCAGCTGGACTAGCGGAAATATTCCCTACAATGAGCAGTTCTTC. This codes for CASWTSGNIPYNEQFF.